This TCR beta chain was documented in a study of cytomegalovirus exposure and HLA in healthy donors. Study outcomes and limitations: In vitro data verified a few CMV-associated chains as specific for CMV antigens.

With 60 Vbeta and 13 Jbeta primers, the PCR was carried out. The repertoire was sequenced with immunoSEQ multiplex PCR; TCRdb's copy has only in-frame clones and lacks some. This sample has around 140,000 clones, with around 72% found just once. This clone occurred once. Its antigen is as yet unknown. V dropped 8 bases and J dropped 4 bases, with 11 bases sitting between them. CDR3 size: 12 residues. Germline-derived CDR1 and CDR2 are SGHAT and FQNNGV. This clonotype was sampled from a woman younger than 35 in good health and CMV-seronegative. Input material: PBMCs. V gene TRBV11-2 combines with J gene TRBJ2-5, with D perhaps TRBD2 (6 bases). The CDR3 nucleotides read TGTGCCAGCTCCGCCGGGGGAGAGACCCAGTACTTC. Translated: CASSAGGETQYF.